The next 8 T cell receptor beta chains were all read from a single sample in a study of cytomegalovirus exposure and HLA in healthy donors. The PCR used 60 Vbeta and 13 Jbeta primers. Some clones are missing from TCRdb's copy, which holds only in-frame ones; the method was immunoSEQ multiplex PCR. The sample has more than 90,000 clones, 75% to 90% seen once. What was sequenced was PBMCs. The receptors come from a man aged 30-40 years in good health and CMV-seronegative.

This clone showed up just once. This rearrangement joins TRBV7-9 to TRBJ2-7; D is ambiguous. CDR1 SEHNR and CDR2 FQNEAQ come from the germline V gene (reference sequence). V gave up 8 bases and J gave up 5 bases, with 13 bases separating them. This CDR3 region has 12 residues. The CDR3 spells CASGNSPHEQYF. CDR3 DNA: TGTGCCAGCGGAAATAGCCCCCACGAGCAGTACTTC.

CDR3 residues: CASSLDGGPGVTQYF. CDR3 nucleotides: TGTGCCAGCAGCTTAGACGGCGGGCCGGGAGTTACGCAGTATTTT. The chain employs TRBV7-9 and TRBJ2-3; TRBD2 is a possible D gene (6 bases). The V end was cut by 1 base, the J end by 8 bases, with 16 bases between. The V gene's germline CDR1 is SEHNR and CDR2 FQNEAQ (reference sequence). The CDR3 has 15 amino acids.

The chain links TRBV7-2 to TRBJ2-3; 13 bases agree with TRBD2. Germline CDR1 SGHTA, CDR2 FQGNSA. This CDR3 spans 19 amino acids. V shed 4 bases and J 1 base; nucleotides not matched to a gene: 11. CDR3 nucleotide sequence: TGTGCCAGCAGCTCTGTCGGACTAGCGGGAGACGGGGGCACAGATACGCAGTATTTT. Its protein is CASSSVGLAGDGGTDTQYF.

This clone came up once. V gene TRBV5-6 combines with J gene TRBJ2-1, with 9 bases that match TRBD1. The CDR3 sequence is 13 residues long. V was pared by 4 bases and J by 9 bases, with 5 bases of the junction left unmatched. The germline V gene has CDR1 SGHDT and CDR2 YYEEEE. As DNA, the CDR3 is TGTGCCAGCAGCGCTACAGGGGGCAGTGAGCAGTTCTTC. Translating it yields CASSATGGSEQFF.

Only a few counts were recorded for this clone. The chain uses TRBV6-4 and TRBJ2-3; 9 bases align to TRBD2. CDR3 length: 18 residues. The germline V gene has CDR1 MRHNA and CDR2 SNTAGT. V was pared by 0 bases and J by 1 base, with 8 bases of the junction left unmatched. The CDR3 DNA sequence: TGTGCCAGCAGTGACTCGGTGACTAGCGGCGGAGGCACAGATACGCAGTATTTT. This codes for CASSDSVTSGGGTDTQYF.

The rearrangement uses TRBV7-2 and TRBJ2-5, with a tentative D call TRBD2 (6 bases). Trimming stripped 4 bases from V and 2 bases from J, with 14 bases between. This CDR3 comprises 15 residues. In germline, CDR1 is SGHTA, CDR2 FQGNSA. The CDR3 sequence: CASSSRGTVQETQYF. CDR3 nucleotide sequence: TGTGCCAGCAGCTCCCGGGGGACGGTACAAGAGACCCAGTACTTC. Drawing the rest from reference TRBV7-2 and TRBJ2-5, the complete variable domain is GAGVSQSPSNKVTEKGKDVELRCDPISGHTALYWYRQSLGQGLEFLIYFQGNSAPDKSGLPSDRFSAERTGGSVSTLTIQRTQQEDSAVYLCASSSRGTVQETQYFGPGTRLLVL.

The CDR3 nucleotides read TGTGCCAGCAGTCCAGGGGGTCTCCACCAAGAGACCCAGTACTTC. Amino acids: CASSPGGLHQETQYF. The V gene is TRBV28, the J gene TRBJ2-5; 7 bases match TRBD1. Germline V gene lookup returns CDR1 MDHEN and CDR2 SYDVKM. This CDR3 spans 15 amino acids. With 5 bases clipped from V and 0 bases from J, the junction kept 6 bases outside the gene matches.

The chain joins TRBV7-9 to TRBJ2-7, with a weak D call TRBD2 (6 bases). The CDR3 is 12 residues long. V lost 7 bases and J lost 7, with 14 bases in between. Looked up from germline, CDR1 is SEHNR and CDR2 is FQNEAQ (reference sequence). CDR3 sequence (DNA): TGTGCCAGCATGACCGGCGGAGGGGAGCAGTACTTC. Protein sequence: CASMTGGGEQYF.